Below, 15 T cell receptor beta chains from the same sample are listed, as sequenced in a study of post-analysis software for immune sequencing data. General study results and limits: Higher frequency in patients than in controls was seen for roughly five TRBV segments, with TRBV5-6, TRBV5-1 and TRBV20-1 among them.

The antigens of these receptors remain unknown. cDNA libraries of TCR beta carried unique molecular identifiers. TCRdb re-analysed the PCR reads in MiXCR, keeping a single row per CDR3 protein. The repertoire holds about 770,000 distinct CDR3 sequences, with 35% to 55% as singletons. Sequenced input: blood. These TCRs come from a girl under 18 with multiple sclerosis.

This clonotype appeared a single time. The V call is TRBV7-9, the J call TRBJ2-3; TRBD2 aligns across 8 bases. This CDR3 has 17 residues. Germline lookup yields CDR1 SEHNR and CDR2 FQNEAQ (reference sequence). V dropped 4 bases and J dropped 5; count of bases not matched to a gene: 14. The CDR3 bases are TGTGCCAGCAGCTCACCATCCCCCGGGACTAGGGGAGATACGCAGTATTTT. It encodes CASSSPSPGTRGDTQYF.

This chain links TRBV7-2 with TRBJ2-5; weak D call: TRBD1 (5 bases). Germline V CDR1 and CDR2: SGHTA, FQGNSA. The V and J ends lost 5 bases and 0 bases respectively, with 10 bases between them. The CDR3 is made up of 14 amino acids. CDR3 DNA sequence: TGTGCCAGCAGCGGTAGCAGGGACCAAGAGACCCAGTACTTC. It yields the protein CASSGSRDQETQYF. Based on the CDR3 plus reference TRBV7-2 and TRBJ2-5, the full variable domain is GAGVSQSPSNKVTEKGKDVELRCDPISGHTALYWYRQSLGQGLEFLIYFQGNSAPDKSGLPSDRFSAERTGGSVSTLTIQRTQQEDSAVYLCASSGSRDQETQYFGPGTRLLVL.

This clonotype was observed a handful of times. The chain carries TRBV19 and TRBJ2-4; D gene ambiguous. The germline V gene has CDR1 LNHDA and CDR2 SQIVND (reference sequence). Trimming pared 2 bases from V and 0 bases from J, leaving 5 bases between. CDR3 length equals 14 residues. As DNA, the CDR3 is TGTGCCAGTAGTATATGGGGAGCCAAAAACATTCAGTACTTC. Translated, it gives CASSIWGAKNIQYF. Drawing the rest from reference TRBV19 and TRBJ2-4, the complete variable domain is DGGITQSPKYLFRKEGQNVTLSCEQNLNHDAMYWYRQDPGQGLRLIYYSQIVNDFQKGDIAEGYSVSREKKESFPLTVTSAQKNPTAFYLCASSIWGAKNIQYFGAGTRLSVL.

The chain employs TRBV27 and TRBJ2-7; tentatively, D is TRBD1 (5 bases). Trimming pared 0 bases from V and 0 bases from J, leaving 9 bases between. Germline CDR1 and CDR2: MNHEY and SMNVEV (reference sequence). The length of the CDR3 is 15 residues. CDR3 nucleotides: TGTGCCAGCAGTTTATCAGGGGATGCCTCCTACGAGCAGTACTTC. Translation: CASSLSGDASYEQYF.

Regarding this clonotype: This may be a read error, as it is one base from a much larger clone. This CDR3 is missing its conserved last phenylalanine or tryptophan, likely due to a read error. The chain recombines TRBV6-4 with TRBJ2-1; D ambiguous. Germline V lookup: CDR1 MRHNA, CDR2 SNTAGT. The CDR3 is 16 residues long. V lost 0 bases, J lost 0 bases, and 9 bases lay in between. The CDR3 DNA sequence: TGTGCCAGCAGTGACTCAAGGAGAAGCTCCTACAATGAGCAGTTCCTC. It translates to CASSDSRRSSYNEQFL.

This sequence joins TRBV28 and TRBJ1-2; D perhaps matches TRBD1 (5 bases). Trimming stripped 7 bases from V and 2 bases from J, with 8 bases between. The CDR3 spans 12 residues. Germline CDR1 is MDHEN and CDR2 is SYDVKM. The CDR3 region is CASIGANYGYTF. CDR3 coding DNA: TGTGCCAGCATCGGGGCCAACTATGGCTACACCTTC.

Turning to this clonotype: A much larger clone is a single base away; this may be a read error. This chain uses TRBV29-1 with TRBJ2-7, with D perhaps matching TRBD1 (6 bases). V shed 4 bases and J shed 6 bases, with 10 bases lying between them. The CDR3 loop spans 11 amino acids. CDR1 is SQVTM, CDR2 ANQGSEA, per germline. The CDR3, as DNA: TGCAGCGTTGTGGACAGCTGCGAGCAGTACTTC. Amino acid sequence: CSVVDSCEQYF.

The rearrangement joins TRBV2 to TRBJ2-3, with unresolved D. This CDR3 is 14 amino acids long. Germline V gene sequence: CDR1 SNHLY, CDR2 FYNNEI. The V end was cut by 1 base, the J end by 3 bases, with 8 bases between. DNA of the CDR3: TGTGCCAGCAGTGAAGTCAGGTATACAGATACGCAGTATTTT. Amino acids: CASSEVRYTDTQYF.

V gene TRBV20-1 combines with J gene TRBJ2-1, with D possibly matching TRBD1 (6 bases). Trimming shortened V by 5 bases and J by 5 bases, and 16 bases separated the two germline ends. CDR3 size: 14 residues. In germline, CDR1 is DFQATT, CDR2 SNEGSKA (reference sequence). CDR3 sequence: CSAGGPGSNNEQFF. Written as DNA, the CDR3 is TGCAGTGCTGGGGGCCCCGGATCAAACAATGAGCAGTTCTTC.

The V gene is TRBV3-1, the J gene TRBJ2-4; TRBD2 agrees at 8 bases. The junction had 10 bases not matched to a gene; V was cut back by 4 bases and J by 2 bases. The CDR3 loop spans 17 amino acids. Germline values: CDR1 LGHDT, CDR2 YNNKEL (reference sequence). The CDR3 DNA follows: TGTGCCAGCAGCCGCGGGGGGACAAGCCCTTCCAAAAACATTCAGTACTTC. This gives the protein CASSRGGTSPSKNIQYF.

The J gene is TRBJ1-2, the V gene TRBV12-3 or TRBV12-4; the D is unclear. V was trimmed by 7 bases and J by 5 bases, leaving 14 bases between them. The CDR3 sequence is 13 residues long. The DNA of the CDR3 is TGTGCCAGCATGCGGGCATGGGAATATGGCTACACCTTC. Its translation is CASMRAWEYGYTF.

The V call is TRBV11-3, the J call TRBJ1-1; D not certain. CDR3 size: 14 residues. Looked up from germline, CDR1 is SGHNT and CDR2 is YENEEA. Trimming took off 5 bases at V and 1 base at J, with 11 bases between the two ends. The CDR3 sequence is CASSPGRANTEAFF. The CDR3 DNA follows: TGTGCCAGCAGCCCCGGACGGGCGAACACTGAAGCTTTCTTT.

The chain has TRBV12-3 or TRBV12-4 and TRBJ2-5; TRBD2 might be the D (6 bases). The CDR3 runs 13 residues. The ends were cut back, 7 bases at V and 5 bases at J, with 14 bases in the middle. CDR3 residues: CASIRGLGETQYF. CDR3 nucleotides: TGTGCCAGCATACGGGGACTCGGGGAGACCCAGTACTTC.

This chain uses TRBV28 with TRBJ2-7; D might be TRBD1 (6 bases). V was cut by 2 bases and J by 2 bases, with 16 bases left in between. The CDR3 spans 16 residues. The germline gives CDR1 MDHEN, CDR2 SYDVKM. CDR3: CASSLPPDRPTYEQYF. CDR3 nucleotides: TGTGCCAGCAGTTTACCCCCAGACAGGCCTACCTACGAGCAGTACTTC.

The chain has TRBV7-3 and TRBJ2-1; TRBD2 matches 15 bases. This CDR3 is built from 15 residues. Looked up from germline, CDR1 is SGHTA and CDR2 is FQGTGA. The ends lost 5 bases at V and 10 bases at J; junction bases unmatched: 6. The CDR3 nucleotides are TGTGCCAGCAGCCGATCGGGACTAGCGGGAGGAGAGCAGTTCTTC. Its translation: CASSRSGLAGGEQFF. Supplemented by reference TRBV7-3 and TRBJ2-1, the full variable domain reads GAGVSQTPSNKVTEKGKYVELRCDPISGHTALYWYRQSLGQGPEFLIYFQGTGAADDSGLPNDRFFAVRPEGSVSTLKIQRTERGDSAVYLCASSRSGLAGGEQFFGPGTRLTVL.